One TCR beta chain is described in this entry. This sample is part of a study of shared clonotypes between healthy human individuals. Germline V lookup: CDR1 MNHEY, CDR2 SVGAGI. Trimming left V 2 bases short and J 2 bases short, with 13 bases between. This CDR3 contains 15 residues. The study ran the assay at deep level. The data were produced by immunoSEQ multiplex PCR, yet TCRdb's version contains in-frame clones alone and is incomplete. The sample includes about 1.1 million clones, approximately 80% of them seen just once. This sequence was found in a young man in good health. Some clones in this sample may be carry-over from other donors' samples. This chain links TRBV6-5 with TRBJ2-7; D gene unclear. The sample consisted of memory CD4+ T cells from PBMCs. The subset here: CD45RA-negative fraction. Here the CDR3 reads CASSYRASGPYEQYF. CDR3 DNA sequence: TGTGCCAGCAGTTACAGGGCCTCCGGACCCTACGAGCAGTACTTC.